The source of this T cell receptor (beta chain) is a study of blood T cell repertoires in COVID-19. Using immunoSEQ multiplex PCR, the repertoire was profiled, and TCRdb retains in-frame clones only, with some absent. The repertoire consists of some 180,000 clones, with about 80% occurring once and the leading ten covering more than 6.5%. J gave up 0 bases and V 6 bases, and 15 bases lay outside the gene matches. Germline lookup yields CDR1 SGHVS and CDR2 FNYEAQ. The CDR3 totals 20 residues. The chain links TRBV7-6 to TRBJ2-6, with 9 bases matching TRBD2. Sequencing was performed on peripheral blood. This sequence was found in a woman in her 50s with active or convalescent COVID-19. The CDR3 sequence is CASSPLVVAGDHSGANVLTF. The CDR3, as DNA: TGTGCCAGCAGTCCTTTAGTGGTAGCGGGAGACCACTCTGGGGCCAACGTCCTGACTTTC.